Below, 2 T cell receptor beta chains from the same sample are listed, as sequenced in a study of glioma-infiltrating T cells after dendritic cell vaccination. Sequencing used immunoSEQ multiplex PCR; TCRdb keeps in-frame clones, though not all of them. The sample has about 92,000 clones; about nine tenths are singletons. Specimen: blood, collected before dendritic cell vaccination. Receptors were obtained from a human donor with glioblastoma.

This chain connects TRBV10-3 to TRBJ2-3; 11 nucleotides align to TRBD2. The germline gives CDR1 ENHRY, CDR2 SYGVKD. The ends lost 10 bases at V and 1 base at J; junction bases unmatched: 13. The CDR3 has 17 residues. CDR3 DNA: TGTGCCACCAGAGGGCTAGCGGGAGGTGGAGGCACAGATACGCAGTATTTT. Its protein product is CATRGLAGGGGTDTQYF.

Here the CDR3 DNA reads TGTGCCAGCAAGACACAGGGAAGTCGGACCGGGGAGCTGTTTTTT. Translation: CASKTQGSRTGELFF. V gene TRBV27 combines with J gene TRBJ2-2; a weak D match, TRBD1 (6 bases). The CDR3 loop spans 15 amino acids. CDR1 and CDR2 from the germline V gene are MNHEY and SMNVEV (reference sequence). Between the trimmed V and J ends, which lost 7 bases and 5 bases, there was a span of 17 bases.